The rows below give T cell receptor beta chains drawn from one sample of a study of cytomegalovirus exposure and HLA in healthy donors. Sequencing used immunoSEQ multiplex PCR; TCRdb keeps in-frame clones, though not all of them. The sample gives 150,000 to 200,000 clones, around four fifths of which show up once; around 1.5% is in the top ten. Sequencing used PBMCs. The receptors derive from a woman aged 30 to 39 in good health and CMV-seropositive. CDR3s include the opening cysteine and the closing phenylalanine or tryptophan. The D gene is left open where the match is weak. Some rows have no size entry. The others give once, few or many, or a class for an expanded clone.

.	TRBJ1-1	.	TRBV2	TGTGCCAGCAGGCCGGGGAAGAACACTGAAGCTTTCTTT	CASRPGKNTEAFF
.	TRBJ1-1	.	TRBV5-6	TGTGCCAGCAGCGGCAGGGGCACTGAAGCTTTCTTT	CASSGRGTEAFF
.	TRBJ1-4	.	TRBV5-6	TGTGCCAGCAGCTTGGACGGAGCTAATGAAAAACTGTTTTTT	CASSLDGANEKLFF
.	TRBJ2-3	.	TRBV5-1	TGCGCCAGCAGCTTGGAAGGCCCCGCGGGCACAGATACGCAGTATTTT	CASSLEGPAGTDTQYF
.	TRBJ1-1	.	TRBV5-1	TGCGCCAGCAGCTTACCTGGGGGCCTGAACACTGAAGCTTTCTTT	CASSLPGGLNTEAFF
.	TRBJ2-5	.	TRBV4-1	TGCGCCAGCAGCCATTCCCGGGGCAGGGGTCAAGAGACCCAGTACTTC	CASSHSRGRGQETQYF
.	TRBJ1-1	.	TRBV5-4	TGTGCCAGCAGCGTGCAGGGTGGGACTGAAGCTTTCTTT	CASSVQGGTEAFF
.	TRBJ1-5	.	TRBV27	TGTGCCAGCAGTTTAGACAAATCCAATCAGCCCCAGCATTTT	CASSLDKSNQPQHF
.	TRBJ2-5	.	TRBV19	TGTGCCAGTAGTATCATTAGCGGTGGAGAGACCCAGTACTTC	CASSIISGGETQYF
.	TRBJ2-3	.	TRBV5-1	TGCGCCAGCAGTTCCTTTGGCGGGAGCACAGATACGCAGTATTTT	CASSSFGGSTDTQYF
.	TRBJ1-1	.	TRBV28	TGTGCCAGCAGTTGGGGAGCAATGAACACTGAAGCTTTCTTT	CASSWGAMNTEAFF
TRBD1	TRBJ1-2	.	TRBV15	TGTGCCACCAGCAGAGATCTGACAGGGGACTATGGCTACACCTTC	CATSRDLTGDYGYTF
TRBD2	TRBJ2-7	.	TRBV11-2	TGTGCCAGCAGCTCGCTCGCTGGGGGGGGCTACGAGCAGTACTTC	CASSSLAGGGYEQYF
.	TRBJ2-7	.	TRBV27	TGTGCCAGCAGTCCCTGGGACAACTCTTACGAGCAGTACTTC	CASSPWDNSYEQYF
.	TRBJ1-1	once	TRBV12-5	TGTGCTAGTGGTTTGGTACTCGGCCAACAGGGAAGCACTGAAGCTTTCTTT	CASGLVLGQQGSTEAFF
TRBD1	TRBJ2-7	.	TRBV5-4	TGTGCCAGCAGCACGGACAGGGCGCCTTTGAACGAGCAGTACTTC	CASSTDRAPLNEQYF
.	TRBJ1-5	.	TRBV6-5	TGTGCCAGCAGTAGCGGTTATAGCAATCAGCCCCAGCATTTT	CASSSGYSNQPQHF
TRBD2	TRBJ2-3	.	TRBV7-2	TGTGCCAGCAGCTTACGCGCGGGAGAATCAGATACGCAGTATTTT	CASSLRAGESDTQYF
.	TRBJ2-4	.	TRBV29-1	TGCAGCGTTGACCTTACAGGACAAAACATTCAGTACTTC	CSVDLTGQNIQYF
TRBD1	TRBJ1-3	.	TRBV11-2	TGTGCCAGCAGCTGGGGGGACAGTGGAAACACCATATATTTT	CASSWGDSGNTIYF
.	TRBJ2-7	.	TRBV10-3	TGTGCCATCAACCTCGATCCGGGTTACGAGCAGTACTTC	CAINLDPGYEQYF
.	TRBJ1-4	.	TRBV4-2	TGTGCCAGCAGCCAAGCCGGAGGCCCAACTAATGAAAAACTGTTTTTT	CASSQAGGPTNEKLFF
TRBD1	TRBJ2-4	.	TRBV18	TGTGCCAGCTCACCTGAGGACAGGACGGACATTCAGTACTTC	CASSPEDRTDIQYF
.	TRBJ2-7	.	TRBV5-1	TGCGCCAGCAGCCCAGCCTCGAGCGTTGGATCCTACGAGCAGTACTTC	CASSPASSVGSYEQYF
TRBD1	TRBJ2-5	.	TRBV29-1	TGCAGCGTTGCGGGACAGGGCACAGAGACCCAGTACTTC	CSVAGQGTETQYF
.	TRBJ1-4	.	TRBV30	TGTGCCTGGAACCGTATAGGGGCCGGTAATGAAAAACTGTTTTTT	CAWNRIGAGNEKLFF
TRBD1	TRBJ1-1	.	TRBV4-2	TGTGCCAGCAGCCAGGACGCCACAGGGGGCCACACTGAAGCTTTCTTT	CASSQDATGGHTEAFF
.	TRBJ2-1	.	TRBV27	TGTGCCAGCAGTTTAATCCTAGACAATGAGCAGTTCTTC	CASSLILDNEQFF
.	TRBJ1-2	.	TRBV4-3	TGCGCCAGCAGCCAAGATGGAAAGGGGAACTATGGCTACACCTTC	CASSQDGKGNYGYTF
TRBD1	TRBJ1-2	once	TRBV5-1	TGCGCCAGCAGCCTTACGGACAGGGGAACCTATGGCTACACCTTC	CASSLTDRGTYGYTF
.	TRBJ1-3	.	TRBV6-1	TGTGCCAGCAGTGAAGCGCGGGGGAGGAGAAATTTT	CASSEARGRRNF
.	TRBJ2-2	.	TRBV10-3	TGTGCCATCAGTGAGGTAGTTTCCGGGGAGCTGTTTTTT	CAISEVVSGELFF
.	TRBJ2-7	few	TRBV11-3	TGTGCCACCCAGGCCACGGCAGGAACCTACGAGCAGTACTTC	CATQATAGTYEQYF
.	TRBJ1-2	.	TRBV2	TGTGCCAGCAGTTTCGGGAACTATGGCTACACCTTC	CASSFGNYGYTF
TRBD2	TRBJ2-7	.	TRBV6-5	TGTGCCTCACGGACTAGCGGCTACGAGCAGTACTTC	CASRTSGYEQYF
.	TRBJ1-2	once	TRBV6-1	TGTGCCCTGACAGATGAGAACTATGGCTACACCTTC	CALTDENYGYTF
.	TRBJ1-5	once	TRBV7-9	TGTGCCAGCAGCTTAGGGGGAGTTTCCTATAGCAATCAGCCCCAGCATTTT	CASSLGGVSYSNQPQHF
TRBD2	TRBJ2-1	.	TRBV7-3	TGTGCCAGTAAACTAGCGGGAGAGTACAATGAGCAGTTCTTC	CASKLAGEYNEQFF
TRBD1	TRBJ1-2	few	TRBV28	TGTGCCAGCAGTTTGGGGGCAGGGGGCCGCTATGGCTACACCTTC	CASSLGAGGRYGYTF
TRBD1	TRBJ1-2	.	TRBV6-1	TGTGCCAGCAGTATCCAGCCAGGGGGCGAGGCTGGCTACACCTTC	CASSIQPGGEAGYTF